One and the same sample provided the 10 T cell receptor beta chains below, sequenced in a study of control samples from healthy donors and cancer patients. Clones were sequenced by immunoSEQ multiplex PCR, and TCRdb holds only the in-frame ones, with some missing. In the table there are about 190,000 clones, about 91% of which are singletons. Sample: blood. These receptor sequences come from a man under 40 in good health.

With regard to this clone: At one of its ends the junction is not consistent with the germline gene, which may arise from a read error. The chain joins TRBV7-6 to TRBJ1-6; 8 bases map to TRBD1. The CDR3 is 15 amino acids. Germline-derived CDR1 and CDR2 are SGHVS and FNYEAQ. CDR3 region: CAGRPQGGDGSPLHF. The CDR3 coding sequence is TGTGCCGGCAGACCACAGGGGGGGGATGGATCACCCCTCCACTTT.

The chain links TRBV18 to TRBJ2-3; 14 bases fit TRBD2. The V and J ends lost 3 bases and 8 bases, in that order; junction bases with no gene match: 4. Per germline, CDR1 KGHSH and CDR2 LQKENI. CDR3 size: 15 residues. This CDR3 reads CASSPGTSGGGTQYF. The CDR3 DNA is TGTGCCAGCTCACCCGGGACTAGCGGGGGCGGTACGCAGTATTTT.

The gene calls are TRBV5-1 and TRBJ1-1; no clear D gene. V shed 4 bases and J shed 3 bases, with 13 bases lying between them. The germline CDR1 and CDR2 sequences are SGHRS and YFSETQ. This CDR3 is built from 14 residues. The CDR3 DNA sequence: TGCGCCAGCAGCCAGAACATCGTTGACACTGAAGCTTTCTTT. Encoded protein: CASSQNIVDTEAFF.

The chain links TRBV19 to TRBJ1-6, with D perhaps matching TRBD1 (6 bases). The CDR3 loop spans 18 amino acids. Germline CDR1 reads LNHDA; CDR2 reads SQIVND (reference sequence). V lost 2 bases and J lost 1, with 15 bases in between. CDR3: CASSISGRGVSYNSPLHF. As DNA, the CDR3 is TGTGCCAGTAGTATATCGGGCAGGGGAGTTTCCTATAATTCACCCCTCCACTTT.

This chain uses TRBV27 with TRBJ1-4; 8 positions agree with TRBD1. Germline CDR1 is MNHEY and CDR2 is SMNVEV (reference sequence). Unmatched junction bases numbered 13, after V lost 5 bases and J lost 8 bases. The CDR3 loop spans 16 amino acids. This chain's CDR3 is CASSPWSGDRKEKLFF. CDR3 nucleotide sequence: TGTGCCAGCAGTCCCTGGAGCGGGGACAGGAAGGAAAAACTGTTTTTT.

This chain connects TRBV19 to TRBJ2-1; D not resolved. V shed 2 bases and J shed 3 bases, with 17 bases lying between them. The germline V gene encodes CDR1 LNHDA and CDR2 SQIVND (reference sequence). The CDR3 sequence is 17 residues long. The CDR3 nucleotides read TGTGCCAGTAGTATAAGTAGGTCGGCAGGTAGCTACAATGAGCAGTTCTTC. Translation gives CASSISRSAGSYNEQFF.

The rearrangement joins TRBV5-1 to TRBJ1-2; perhaps TRBD1 as D (5 bases). V dropped 4 bases and J dropped 3 bases, with 16 bases sitting between them. Germline-derived CDR1 and CDR2 are SGHRS and YFSETQ. The CDR3 extends over 15 amino acids. The CDR3 nucleotides read TGCGCCAGCAGCCCGCGGGACGGACCCTACTATGGCTACACCTTC. Translated, it gives CASSPRDGPYYGYTF.

The rearrangement joins TRBV9 to TRBJ1-3; D gene uncertain. Deletions cut 0 bases from V and 0 bases from J, with 10 bases between. The germline V gene encodes CDR1 SGDLS and CDR2 YYNGEE. This CDR3 comprises 16 residues. The CDR3 nucleotides are TGTGCCAGCAGCGTAGGTTCCGAAAGCTCTGGAAACACCATATATTTT. Translating it yields CASSVGSESSGNTIYF.

The V and J genes are TRBV27 and TRBJ2-7; a possible D gene is TRBD1 (5 bases). The germline V gene encodes CDR1 MNHEY and CDR2 SMNVEV (reference sequence). The CDR3 length is 13 residues. The V and J ends lost 9 bases and 3 bases respectively, with 15 bases between them. The CDR3 region is CARRRQRYYEQYF. The DNA for the CDR3 is TGTGCCAGGAGAAGACAGAGATACTACGAGCAGTACTTC.

The chain recombines TRBV10-1 with TRBJ1-1; TRBD1 agrees at 8 bases. The ends lost 5 bases at V and 0 bases at J; junction bases unmatched: 2. CDR1 WNHNN and CDR2 SYGVQD come from the germline V gene (reference sequence). The CDR3 runs to 14 residues. The CDR3 here is CASSWDRLNTEAFF. CDR3 nucleotide sequence: TGCGCCAGCAGTTGGGACAGGCTGAACACTGAAGCTTTCTTT.